This T cell receptor beta chain appears in the sequencing data of a study of cytomegalovirus exposure and HLA in healthy donors. PCR used 60 Vbeta primers and 13 Jbeta primers. Measured with immunoSEQ multiplex PCR; TCRdb has only the in-frame clones, and not every one. Here the sample table reports approximately 110,000 clones. The material sequenced was PBMCs. The sequence derives from a man in his forties in good health and CMV-seronegative.

The DNA of the CDR3 is TGTGCCAGCAGTGAGGCTAGCGGGACCAGCTCCTACAATGAGCAGTTCTTC. This translates into CASSEASGTSSYNEQFF. The rearrangement links TRBV2 to TRBJ2-1; 9 nucleotides align to TRBD2. Germline values: CDR1 SNHLY, CDR2 FYNNEI. Trimming took 3 bases from V and 0 from J; bases not matched to a gene: 6. CDR3 length: 17 residues.